The entry that follows covers one TCR beta chain sequence. The assay was immunoSEQ multiplex PCR, and TCRdb's table has in-frame clones only and misses some. Of under 450,000 clones in the sample, over 75% were seen once. Germline CDR1 reads MNHEY; CDR2 reads SVGAGI. V dropped 6 bases and J dropped 4; count of bases not matched to a gene: 11. The CDR3 extends over 15 amino acids. The data were obtained in a study of blood T cell repertoires in COVID-19. What was sequenced was PBMCs or T cells enriched from blood (not recorded which). This TCR came from a man aged 25 to 45 who had recovered from COVID-19. The chain recombines TRBV6-5 with TRBJ1-2, with 7 bases lining up with TRBD1. CDR3 nucleotides: TGTGCCAGCAGGACAGTGGGGACAGACTTCTATGGCTACACCTTC. Residues: CASRTVGTDFYGYTF.